The T cell receptor (beta chain) described here comes from a study of shared clonotypes between healthy human individuals. V was trimmed by 0 bases and J by 8 bases, leaving 16 bases between them. Germline V CDR1 and CDR2: MNHEY, SVGAGI. The CDR3 is 15 amino acids. Comments on this clone: Its cognate antigen is unknown.

TCRdb keeps only in-frame clones here, not all; method: immunoSEQ multiplex PCR. The top ten hold 0.9% to 1.4% of the sample, which has millions of clones, approximately 94% seen once. Findings and limits, study-wide: Among the subsets, naive ones generally showed larger estimated richness than memory ones.

Only CD45RO-negative cells positively selected for CCR7 counted as naive CD8 cells, so terminally differentiated effector memory CD45RA+ cells were excluded. The source material was naive CD8+ T cells sorted from blood. The rearrangement uses TRBV6-5 and TRBJ1-2, with a tentative D call TRBD1 (6 bases). This sequence was found in a man aged 18 to 35 in good health. The CDR3 loop reads CASSYSVGNREGYTF. Here the CDR3 DNA reads TGTGCCAGCAGTTACTCGGTCGGTAACAGGGAGGGCTACACCTTC.